Presented here are 31 T cell receptor beta chains from one specimen sequenced in a study of early T cells in non-severe SARS-CoV-2 infection. Each CDR3 protein gets one entry after TCRdb re-called the 5' RACE reads with MiXCR. The table records 85,000 to 100,000 distinct CDR3 sequences, approximately 11% of them present only once. This specimen was whole blood, taken at baseline. These receptors came from an adult who was a healthcare worker with PCR-confirmed SARS-CoV-2 infection or an uninfected control (not recorded which).

This chain connects TRBV5-1 to TRBJ2-1; 10 bases line up with TRBD2. Germline V gives CDR1 SGHRS, CDR2 YFSETQ. The CDR3 runs to 15 residues. J gave up 4 bases and V 8 bases, and 9 bases lay outside the gene matches. CDR3 sequence: CASVSGLAKYNEQFF. The DNA for the CDR3 is TGCGCCAGTGTCTCGGGACTAGCGAAGTACAATGAGCAGTTCTTC.

This clonotype has ten or more counts. The genes are TRBV20-1 and TRBJ2-5, with 14 bases matching TRBD2. This CDR3 has 17 amino acids. Unmatched junction bases numbered 8, after V lost 1 base and J lost 4 bases. The V gene's germline CDR1 is DFQATT and CDR2 SNEGSKA (reference sequence). In DNA, the CDR3 is TGCAGTGCTAGAGTCGGGGGACTAGCGGGAGTCCCAGAGACCCAGTACTTC. Translated, it gives CSARVGGLAGVPETQYF.

This chain joins TRBV6-6 and TRBJ1-5; 9 bases map to TRBD1. This CDR3 region has 15 residues. Germline lookup yields CDR1 MNHNY and CDR2 SVGAGI (reference sequence). Trimming at V came to 2 bases and at J to 6 bases, leaving 5 bases not matched to a gene. In DNA, the CDR3 is TGTGCCAGCAGTTACGTCCGGGACAGGGCTCAGCCCCAGCATTTT. This translates into CASSYVRDRAQPQHF.

The DNA of the CDR3 is TGTGCCAGCAGCCTACAAGGCTCTGGAAACACCATATATTTT. It encodes CASSLQGSGNTIYF. The V call is TRBV3-1, the J call TRBJ1-3; D is unresolved. Trimming took 4 bases from V and 0 from J, leaving 7 bases between them. The CDR3 length is 14 residues. Germline lookup yields CDR1 LGHDT and CDR2 YNNKEL (reference sequence).

This clonotype was seen a few times. This chain connects TRBV7-2 to TRBJ2-7; the match to TRBD1 covers 7 bases. CDR3 length: 14 residues. The trim removed 7 bases at V and 3 bases at J, leaving 9 bases unmatched. Germline V gives CDR1 SGHTA, CDR2 FQGNSA. The CDR3 sequence is CASTTNRDSYEQYF. Written as DNA, the CDR3 is TGTGCCAGCACCACAAACCGGGACAGCTACGAGCAGTACTTC.

This clonotype was seen repeatedly, ten times or more. The chain combines TRBV6-2 or TRBV6-3 with TRBJ2-5; 16 positions match TRBD2. Germline values: CDR1 MNHEY, CDR2 SVGEGT. The J segment lost 5 bases and the V segment lost 6 bases, leaving 6 bases of the junction unmatched. This CDR3 spans 16 amino acids. The CDR3 reads CASSLPGLAGGETQYF. The CDR3 DNA is TGTGCCAGCAGCCTACCGGGACTAGCGGGAGGGGAGACCCAGTACTTC.

In its sample, this clonotype was seen a few times. The chain uses TRBV2 and TRBJ1-1; D gene uncertain. The germline gives CDR1 SNHLY, CDR2 FYNNEI. This CDR3 is 12 amino acids long. Trimming removed 6 bases from V and 5 bases from J, with 10 bases in between. The CDR3 loop is CASRNGRTEAFF. For the CDR3, the DNA is TGTGCCAGCAGAAACGGGCGGACTGAAGCTTTCTTT.

This clonotype was observed at least ten times. The CDR3 DNA reads as TGTGCCAGCAGTGAAGCTACAATGAGTGGACAGGGCGTAAACGAGCAGTACTTC. This translates into CASSEATMSGQGVNEQYF. The rearrangement links TRBV6-1 to TRBJ2-7; 8 nucleotides line up with TRBD1. The CDR3 is 18 residues long. The V segment lost 0 bases and the J segment 5 bases; nucleotides outside the gene matches: 15. Germline V gives CDR1 MNHNS, CDR2 SASEGT.

Notes on this clonotype: A much larger clonotype is one base distant, so this may be a read error. The chain has TRBV5-8 and TRBJ1-2, with D tentatively TRBD1 (6 bases). CDR1 and CDR2 from the germline V gene are SGHTS and YDEGEE. Trimming removed 3 bases from V and 4 bases from J, with 19 bases in between. CDR3 length: 16 residues. CDR3 sequence (DNA): TGTGCCAGCAGCTCCCGGATGGGACAAGGGGCCTATGGCTACACCTTC. It specifies CASSSRMGQGAYGYTF.

The chain employs TRBV11-2 and TRBJ1-2, with 7 bases identical to TRBD1. The CDR3 spans 15 residues. V lost 5 bases, J lost 4 bases, and 10 bases stayed unmatched. Germline V gene lookup returns CDR1 SGHAT and CDR2 FQNNGV. In DNA, the CDR3 is TGTGCCAGCAGCCTACAGGGGTCTCTAGGCTATGGCTACACCTTC. Its translation: CASSLQGSLGYGYTF.

The table lists this clonotype with many counts. The V and J genes are TRBV15 and TRBJ1-5; D is perhaps TRBD1 (5 bases). CDR1 LNHNV and CDR2 YYDKDF come from the germline V gene (reference sequence). V shed 5 bases and J shed 10 bases, with 15 bases lying between them. This CDR3 comprises 13 residues. The CDR3: CATSDNLGEPQHF. CDR3 DNA sequence: TGTGCCACCAGCGACAACCTAGGGGAACCCCAGCATTTT.

This clonotype has just a few counts. V gene TRBV9 combines with J gene TRBJ2-7; tentative D call: TRBD2 (6 bases). Germline V gene sequence: CDR1 SGDLS, CDR2 YYNGEE. The CDR3 spans 13 residues. V was shortened by 4 bases and J by 5 bases, with 13 bases between the two germline ends. CDR3 in amino acids: CASSSGTSHEQYF. In DNA form, the CDR3 reads TGTGCCAGCAGCTCGGGGACTTCCCACGAGCAGTACTTC.

This clonotype was counted ten times or more. This rearrangement joins TRBV5-6 to TRBJ2-7; 9 bases fit TRBD1. The V segment lost 4 bases and the J segment 4 bases; nucleotides outside the gene matches: 9. Germline CDR1 reads SGHDT; CDR2 reads YYEEEE. The CDR3 totals 15 residues. The CDR3 sequence is CASSPPGQGVYEQYF. DNA of the CDR3: TGTGCCAGCAGCCCCCCGGGACAGGGTGTTTACGAGCAGTACTTC. Full variable domain (rest looked up from reference TRBV5-6 and TRBJ2-7): DAGVTQSPTHLIKTRGQQVTLRCSPKSGHDTVSWYQQALGQGPQFIFQYYEEEERQRGNFPDRFSGHQFPNYSSELNVNALLLGDSALYLCASSPPGQGVYEQYFGPGTRLTVT.

The chain uses TRBV5-4 and TRBJ1-1; D is unclear. The germline V gene encodes CDR1 SGHNT and CDR2 YYREEE (reference sequence). This CDR3 has 13 amino acids. Trimming removed 4 bases from V and 0 bases from J, with 7 bases in between. CDR3 amino acids: CASSLTLNTEAFF. CDR3 coding DNA: TGTGCCAGCAGCCTGACACTGAACACTGAAGCTTTCTTT.

V gene TRBV29-1 combines with J gene TRBJ1-2; unclear D gene. The V and J ends lost 6 bases and 2 bases respectively, with 10 bases between them. CDR1 is SQVTM, CDR2 ANQGSEA, per germline. This CDR3 has 12 residues. Here the CDR3 reads CSVVTENYGYTF. CDR3 in DNA: TGCAGCGTGGTTACAGAAAACTATGGCTACACCTTC.

The V call is TRBV7-3, the J call TRBJ2-3, with D unclear. The V gene's germline CDR1 is SGHTA and CDR2 FQGTGA. This CDR3 region has 16 residues. V dropped 0 bases and J dropped 0 bases, with 10 bases sitting between them. The CDR3 DNA sequence: TGTGCCAGCAGCTTAACGGGGTCGGTGAGCACAGATACGCAGTATTTT. This sequence encodes CASSLTGSVSTDTQYF. The full variable domain, its missing parts supplied by reference TRBV7-3 and TRBJ2-3, is GAGVSQTPSNKVTEKGKYVELRCDPISGHTALYWYRQSLGQGPEFLIYFQGTGAADDSGLPNDRFFAVRPEGSVSTLKIQRTERGDSAVYLCASSLTGSVSTDTQYFGPGTRLTVL.

The V call is TRBV30, the J call TRBJ2-1, with 12 bases fitting TRBD2. With 7 bases clipped from V and 7 bases from J, the junction kept 5 bases outside the gene matches. From germline, CDR1 is GTSNPN and CDR2 SVGIG (reference sequence). This CDR3 region has 13 residues. The CDR3 DNA reads TGTGCCTCGACGGGACTAGCGGGTAATGAGCAGTTCTTC. This sequence encodes CASTGLAGNEQFF. Filled out from reference TRBV30 and TRBJ2-1, the complete variable domain reads SQTIHQWPATLVQPVGSPLSLECTVEGTSNPNLYWYRQAAGRGLQLLFYSVGIGQISSEVPQNLSASRPQDRQFILSSKKLLLSDSGFYLCASTGLAGNEQFFGPGTRLTVL.

The chain combines TRBV5-8 with TRBJ1-1; a weak D match, TRBD1 (6 bases). CDR3 size: 16 residues. V lost 0 bases and J 3 bases, leaving 15 bases between the germline ends. Germline V gene data show CDR1 as SGHTS and CDR2 as YDEGEE. DNA of the CDR3: TGTGCCAGCAGCTTGGCCGGGGGGGCGAGGTACACTGAAGCTTTCTTT. Its protein is CASSLAGGARYTEAFF. Full variable domain (rest looked up from reference TRBV5-8 and TRBJ1-1): EAGVTQSPTHLIKTRGQQATLRCSPISGHTSVYWYQQALGLGLQFLLWYDEGEERNRGNFPPRFSGRQFPNYSSELNVNALELEDSALYLCASSLAGGARYTEAFFGQGTRLTVV.

The chain carries TRBV5-4 and TRBJ1-2, with TRBD1 matching over 7 bases. Germline V CDR1 and CDR2: SGHNT, YYREEE (reference sequence). This CDR3 region has 14 residues. With 4 bases clipped from V and 5 bases from J, the junction kept 8 bases outside the gene matches. The CDR3 region is CASSPETGSYGYTF. Written as DNA, the CDR3 is TGTGCCAGCAGCCCCGAGACAGGGTCATATGGCTACACCTTC. Using reference TRBV5-4 and TRBJ1-2 for the parts outside the CDR3, the full variable domain is ETGVTQSPTHLIKTRGQQVTLRCSSQSGHNTVSWYQQALGQGPQFIFQYYREEENGRGNFPPRFSGLQFPNYSSELNVNALELDDSALYLCASSPETGSYGYTFGSGTRLTVV.

This clonotype was counted only a few times. This chain connects TRBV2 to TRBJ2-3; 8 bases agree with TRBD2. The germline V gene encodes CDR1 SNHLY and CDR2 FYNNEI. The junction had 16 bases not matched to a gene; V was cut back by 11 bases and J by 0 bases. The CDR3 loop spans 17 amino acids. This CDR3 is CAGEEGGGFVSTDTQYF. The CDR3 region has the DNA TGTGCCGGAGAAGAGGGCGGGGGGTTCGTCAGCACAGATACGCAGTATTTT.

This clonotype was seen a handful of times. This chain connects TRBV5-1 to TRBJ2-5, with a weak D call TRBD1 (6 bases). In germline, CDR1 is SGHRS, CDR2 YFSETQ. CDR3 length equals 17 residues. V lost 0 bases, J lost 0 bases, and 15 bases lay in between. This chain's CDR3 is CASSLERVQGNQETQYF. DNA of the CDR3: TGCGCCAGCAGCTTGGAACGGGTCCAGGGGAACCAAGAGACCCAGTACTTC.

The chain uses TRBV29-1 and TRBJ1-4; D is ambiguous. The V gene's germline CDR1 is SQVTM and CDR2 ANQGSEA. V lost 0 bases and J 10 bases, leaving 12 bases between the germline ends. The CDR3 loop spans 13 amino acids. The CDR3 sequence: CSVEDLDNGKLFF. CDR3 nucleotide sequence: TGCAGCGTTGAAGATCTTGATAACGGAAAACTGTTTTTT.

At least ten counts were recorded for this clonotype. The chain uses TRBV5-4 and TRBJ2-5; 9 positions agree with TRBD1. CDR3 size: 14 residues. V dropped 1 base and J dropped 4; count of bases not matched to a gene: 2. The germline V gene encodes CDR1 SGHNT and CDR2 YYREEE (reference sequence). CDR3 loop: CASSLQGQGETQYF. For the CDR3, the DNA is TGTGCCAGCAGCTTGCAGGGACAGGGAGAGACCCAGTACTTC.

Here the CDR3 DNA reads TGTGCCAGCAGAAAGACAGGGGGCGTCACTGAAGCTTTCTTT. This codes for CASRKTGGVTEAFF. The chain has TRBV7-9 and TRBJ1-1, with 10 bases lining up with TRBD1. V lost 6 bases and J lost 4; bases outside the gene matches: 5. The CDR3 runs 14 residues. Germline V gene data show CDR1 as SEHNR and CDR2 as FQNEAQ (reference sequence).

There are a few counts of this clonotype. V gene TRBV15 combines with J gene TRBJ2-7; no reliable D call. The CDR3 runs 13 residues. Germline assignment: CDR1 LNHNV and CDR2 YYDKDF (reference sequence). V was pared by 0 bases and J by 1 base, with 4 bases between. In DNA form, the CDR3 reads TGTGCCACCAGCAGAGATATGTCCTACGAGCAGTACTTC. Protein product: CATSRDMSYEQYF.

This clonotype was counted at least ten times. The chain employs TRBV7-9 and TRBJ1-4, with D hard to call. This CDR3 has 14 residues. CDR1 is SEHNR and CDR2 is FQNEAQ in the germline V gene (reference sequence). Trimming left V 4 bases short and J 0 bases short, with 6 bases between. The CDR3 bases are TGTGCCAGCAGCTACAGAGCAACTAATGAAAAACTGTTTTTT. Residues: CASSYRATNEKLFF.

The table lists this clonotype with a few counts. V is TRBV6-1 and J is TRBJ2-3, with D perhaps matching TRBD2 (6 bases). There are 14 residues in the CDR3. The germline V and J ends were trimmed by 6 bases and 4 bases, with 14 bases remaining between them. The germline V gene encodes CDR1 MNHNS and CDR2 SASEGT. The CDR3 coding sequence is TGTGCCAGCAGACCTCCGGGGGAACCAGATACGCAGTATTTT. Protein product: CASRPPGEPDTQYF.

This clonotype has ten or more counts. The chain links TRBV24-1 to TRBJ2-1; TRBD1 might be the D (5 bases). Per the germline V gene, CDR1 is KGHDR and CDR2 is SFDVKD. The CDR3 covers 16 residues. V lost 3 bases and J 6 bases, leaving 17 bases between the germline ends. CDR3 coding DNA: TGTGCCACCAGTGATACCAGGGTTCTGCTTGTCAATGAGCAGTTCTTC. Amino acids: CATSDTRVLLVNEQFF.

In its sample, this clonotype was seen a few times. The rearrangement joins TRBV7-9 to TRBJ2-2; D is uncertain. The germline CDR1 and CDR2 sequences are SEHNR and FQNEAQ (reference sequence). This CDR3 region has 11 residues. V lost 3 bases, J lost 9 bases, and 5 bases lay in between. The CDR3 protein is CASSFPRELFF. The CDR3 nucleotides are TGTGCCAGCAGCTTCCCCCGGGAGCTGTTTTTT. The full variable domain, rest sourced from reference TRBV7-9 and TRBJ2-2, is DTGVSQNPRHKITKRGQNVTFRCDPISEHNRLYWYRQTLGQGPEFLTYFQNEAQLEKSRLLSDRFSAERPKGSFSTLEIQRTEQGDSAMYLCASSFPRELFFGEGSRLTVL.

The chain is built from TRBV18 and TRBJ2-5; either TRBD1 or TRBD2 may supply D (5 bases each). Trimming left V 1 base short and J 1 base short, with 7 bases between. Germline V gene lookup returns CDR1 KGHSH and CDR2 LQKENI. The CDR3 extends over 14 amino acids. The CDR3 region has the DNA TGTGCCAGCTCACCACAGGGGACCCAAGAGACCCAGTACTTC. As protein: CASSPQGTQETQYF.

J is TRBJ2-2 and V is TRBV6-5, with TRBD1 matching 9 bases. Germline CDR1 is MNHEY and CDR2 is SVGAGI. J gave up 7 bases and V 5 bases, and 8 bases lay outside the gene matches. This CDR3 has 15 amino acids. The CDR3 DNA reads as TGTGCCAGCAGTCGTTCACAGGGGGCCCACGGGGAGCTGTTTTTT. Its protein product is CASSRSQGAHGELFF.